The T cell receptor (beta chain) described here comes from a study of identical twins. General study points: Out-of-frame beta chain sequences displayed weaker excess sharing between twins. A cross-sectional statistical analysis, not follow-up of the same donors, supported the conclusions.

V was clipped by 7 bases and J by 8 bases, with 11 bases between them. CDR3 size: 11 residues. This clonotype showed up just a few times. Its target is not known. Template switching created a universal primer site, and the cDNA included unique molecular identifiers. TCRdb analysed the 5' RACE reads with MiXCR anew, one entry per CDR3 protein. The table lists hundreds of thousands of distinct CDR3 sequences, over 8.5% of them singletons. Donors uniformly comprised healthy Caucasians. This same sample was also taken into another study, of yellow fever vaccine responses in identical twins.

The receptor was isolated from a young woman in good health. The chain joins TRBV12-3 or TRBV12-4 to TRBJ1-1; D is possibly TRBD1 (6 bases). Sequenced: PBMCs. The CDR3 region is CASIEGGEAFF. The CDR3 nucleotides read TGTGCCAGCATTGAGGGGGGCGAAGCTTTCTTT.